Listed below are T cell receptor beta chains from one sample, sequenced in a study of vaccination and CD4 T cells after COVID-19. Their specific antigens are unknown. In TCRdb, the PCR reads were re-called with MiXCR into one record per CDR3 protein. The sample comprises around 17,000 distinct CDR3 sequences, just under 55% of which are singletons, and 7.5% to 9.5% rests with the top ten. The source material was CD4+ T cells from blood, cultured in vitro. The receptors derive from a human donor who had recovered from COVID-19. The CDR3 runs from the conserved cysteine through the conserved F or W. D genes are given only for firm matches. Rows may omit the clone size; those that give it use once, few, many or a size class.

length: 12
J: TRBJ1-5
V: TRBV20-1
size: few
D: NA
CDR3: CSAGGGDRPQHF
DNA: TGCAGTGCCGGTGGGGGGGACCGGCCCCAGCATTTT

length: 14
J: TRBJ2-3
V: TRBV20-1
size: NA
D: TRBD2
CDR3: CSGLGLPLTDTQYF
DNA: TGCAGTGGGTTGGGACTACCGCTCACAGATACGCAGTATTTT

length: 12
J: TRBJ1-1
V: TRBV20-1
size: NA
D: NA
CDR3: CSGKESYTEAFF
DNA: TGCAGTGGTAAGGAGAGTTACACTGAAGCTTTCTTT

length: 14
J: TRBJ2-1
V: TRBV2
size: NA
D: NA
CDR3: CASHPGVAYNEQFF
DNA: TGTGCCAGCCACCCAGGGGTAGCCTACAATGAGCAGTTCTTC

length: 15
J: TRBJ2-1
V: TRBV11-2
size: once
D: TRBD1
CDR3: CASSPQTGRYNEQFF
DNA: TGTGCCAGCAGCCCCCAGACAGGGCGCTACAATGAGCAGTTCTTC

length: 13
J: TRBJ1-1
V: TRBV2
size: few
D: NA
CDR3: CASSGEFNTEAFF
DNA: TGTGCCAGCAGTGGAGAGTTCAACACTGAAGCTTTCTTT

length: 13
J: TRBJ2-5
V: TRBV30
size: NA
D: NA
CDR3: CAWSVQGTETQYF
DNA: TGTGCCTGGAGTGTACAGGGTACGGAGACCCAGTACTTC

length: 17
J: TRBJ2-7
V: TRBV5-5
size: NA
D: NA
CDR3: CASSLSTGSLSSYEQYF
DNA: TGTGCCAGCAGCTTGAGTACTGGAAGCTTGAGCTCCTACGAGCAGTACTTC

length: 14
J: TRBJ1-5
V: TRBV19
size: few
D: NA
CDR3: CASKAQGRNQPQHF
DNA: TGTGCCAGTAAGGCTCAGGGACGCAATCAGCCCCAGCATTTT

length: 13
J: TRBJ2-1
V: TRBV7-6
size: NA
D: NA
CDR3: CASSLGGRDEQFF
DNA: TGTGCCAGCAGCTTAGGAGGAAGAGATGAGCAGTTCTTC

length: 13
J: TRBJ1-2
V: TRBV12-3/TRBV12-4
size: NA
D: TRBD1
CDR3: CASSRGQGAGYTF
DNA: TGTGCCAGCAGCCGAGGACAGGGGGCGGGCTACACCTTC

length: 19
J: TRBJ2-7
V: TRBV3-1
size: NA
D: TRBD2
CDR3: CASSQDPPGLAASMNEQYF
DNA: TGTGCCAGCAGCCAAGACCCACCGGGACTAGCGGCCTCAATGAACGAGCAGTACTTC

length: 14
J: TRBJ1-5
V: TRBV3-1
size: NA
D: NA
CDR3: CASSQGQSNQPQHF
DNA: TGTGCCAGCAGCCAAGGACAGAGCAATCAGCCCCAGCATTTT

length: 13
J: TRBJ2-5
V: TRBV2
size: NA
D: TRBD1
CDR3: CASRLGTEETQYF
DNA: TGTGCCAGCAGGCTTGGGACAGAGGAGACCCAGTACTTC

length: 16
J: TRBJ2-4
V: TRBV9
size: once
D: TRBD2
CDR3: CTSSVIAGRAKNIQYF
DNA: TGTACCAGCAGCGTCATAGCGGGAAGAGCCAAAAACATTCAGTACTTC

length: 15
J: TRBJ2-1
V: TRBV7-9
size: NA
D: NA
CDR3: CASSLRGKDYNEQFF
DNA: TGTGCCAGCAGCTTACGCGGGAAGGACTACAATGAGCAGTTCTTC

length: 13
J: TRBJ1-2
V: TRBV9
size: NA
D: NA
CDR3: CASSVAPGTGYTF
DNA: TGTGCCAGCAGCGTAGCCCCCGGCACGGGCTACACCTTC